The next 26 T cell receptor beta chains were all read from a single sample in a study of T cells after yellow fever vaccination. Via MiXCR, TCRdb re-called the 5' RACE reads, giving one row per CDR3 protein. The data show 150,000 to 200,000 distinct CDR3 sequences, around 8.5% seen once. The source was CD8+ T cells sorted from PBMCs, collected 45 days after the yellow fever booster vaccination. The receptors were sampled from a man aged 18-30 years who received the YFV17D yellow fever vaccine.

This clonotype was detected ten times or more. The chain employs TRBV7-2 and TRBJ2-1; 7 bases are a match to TRBD2. The V and J ends lost 0 bases and 15 bases, in that order; junction bases with no gene match: 14. This CDR3 is 15 amino acids long. Germline V CDR1 and CDR2: SGHTA, FQGNSA. The CDR3 is CASSLAAGTPESRFF. The CDR3 DNA reads TGTGCCAGCAGCTTAGCAGCGGGGACCCCCGAGAGTCGGTTCTTC. Full variable domain (remainder filled in from reference TRBV7-2 and TRBJ2-1): GAGVSQSPSNKVTEKGKDVELRCDPISGHTALYWYRQSLGQGLEFLIYFQGNSAPDKSGLPSDRFSAERTGGSVSTLTIQRTQQEDSAVYLCASSLAAGTPESRFFGPGTRLTVL.

This clonotype was seen a few times. The DNA for the CDR3 is TGTGCCAGCAGCCCAACAGGGAATGGGGAAGCTTTCTTT. Protein sequence: CASSPTGNGEAFF. This rearrangement joins TRBV7-9 to TRBJ1-1; possible D gene TRBD1, 6 bases. Germline lookup yields CDR1 SEHNR and CDR2 FQNEAQ (reference sequence). The CDR3 is 13 amino acids. Between the trimmed V and J ends, which lost 5 bases and 8 bases, there was a span of 15 bases.

In this sample, this clonotype turned up a few times. The rearrangement joins TRBV14 to TRBJ2-7; D is unclear. This CDR3 contains 13 residues. Trimming took 3 bases from V and 1 from J, leaving 7 bases between them. Germline loops: CDR1 SGHDN, CDR2 FVKESK. For the CDR3, the DNA is TGTGCCAGCAGCCAGGCAGAATCCTACGAGCAGTACTTC. It yields the protein CASSQAESYEQYF.

This clonotype has at least ten counts. The chain recombines TRBV9 with TRBJ2-1; TRBD1 matches at 8 bases. J was trimmed by 6 bases and V by 4 bases; bases with no gene match: 6. This CDR3 region has 14 residues. Germline CDR1 and CDR2: SGDLS and YYNGEE. CDR3 sequence (DNA): TGTGCCAGCAGCCCGGGACAGGTTGGCAATGAGCAGTTCTTC. It translates to CASSPGQVGNEQFF.

This clonotype was counted at least ten times. The chain employs TRBV6-4 and TRBJ2-3; the match to TRBD2 covers 8 bases. Per the germline V gene, CDR1 is MRHNA and CDR2 is SNTAGT. V was clipped by 6 bases and J by 5 bases; unmatched bases: 10. The CDR3 loop spans 15 amino acids. The CDR3 nucleotides are TGTGCCAGCAGCGCGGGGCGGGGGGCCGTAGATACGCAGTATTTT. It yields the protein CASSAGRGAVDTQYF.

A few counts support this clonotype. This rearrangement joins TRBV7-6 to TRBJ2-3, with 8 nucleotides matching TRBD2. The CDR3 length is 15 residues. The germline V gene has CDR1 SGHVS and CDR2 FNYEAQ. With V trimmed by 5 bases and J by 4 bases, 8 bases remained unmatched. Here the CDR3 reads CASSPGTSLADTQYF. CDR3 DNA: TGTGCCAGCAGCCCAGGGACTAGTTTGGCAGATACGCAGTATTTT.

This clonotype was counted at least ten times. The chain links TRBV2 to TRBJ2-7, with TRBD2 matching 10 bases. The CDR3 spans 15 residues. Trimming cost V 5 bases and J 0 bases; bases outside gene matches: 4. CDR1 and CDR2 from the germline V gene are SNHLY and FYNNEI. CDR3 loop: CASSLTSGRSYEQYV. In DNA form, the CDR3 reads TGTGCCAGCAGTTTGACTAGCGGGCGCTCCTACGAGCAGTACGTC.

The chain is built from TRBV19 and TRBJ2-5, with TRBD2 as a possible D gene (6 bases). V lost 3 bases to trimming and J lost 2 bases, with 13 bases between them. The CDR3 runs 15 residues. Germline CDR1 reads LNHDA; CDR2 reads SQIVND (reference sequence). This CDR3 reads CASSIVLAKQETQYF. CDR3 nucleotide sequence: TGTGCCAGTAGTATTGTCCTAGCGAAGCAAGAGACCCAGTACTTC.

J is TRBJ1-2 and V is TRBV6-1, with D unclear. The ends were cut back, 1 base at V and 4 bases at J, with 16 bases in the middle. The V gene's germline CDR1 is MNHNS and CDR2 SASEGT. The CDR3 extends over 16 amino acids. The CDR3 loop reads CASSEEGGWGAYGYTF. The CDR3 nucleotides are TGTGCCAGCAGTGAAGAAGGAGGGTGGGGAGCCTATGGCTACACCTTC.

This clonotype was seen at least ten times. The rearrangement uses TRBV27 and TRBJ1-1, with 7 positions matching TRBD1. The CDR3 sequence is 14 residues long. V dropped 5 bases and J dropped 2; count of bases not matched to a gene: 5. Germline CDR1 and CDR2: MNHEY and SMNVEV (reference sequence). This CDR3 reads CASSLTGVNTEAFF. The CDR3 DNA follows: TGTGCCAGCAGTCTAACAGGGGTAAACACTGAAGCTTTCTTT.

The rearrangement joins TRBV10-2 to TRBJ2-7; D possibly corresponds to TRBD2 (5 bases). Trimming pared 4 bases from V and 6 bases from J, leaving 10 bases between. Germline-derived CDR1 and CDR2 are WSHSY and SAAADI. The CDR3 sequence is 12 residues long. In DNA form, the CDR3 reads TGCGCCAGCAGTGCACTAGTTGGCGAGCAGTACTTC. Its translation: CASSALVGEQYF.

The rearrangement joins TRBV27 to TRBJ2-2; a possible D gene is TRBD1 (6 bases). CDR1 and CDR2 from the germline V gene are MNHEY and SMNVEV (reference sequence). The CDR3 runs to 18 residues. Trimming pared 2 bases from V and 3 bases from J, leaving 19 bases between. In DNA, the CDR3 is TGTGCCAGCAGTTTAGACCCCCCGGACAGCCGAGACACCGGGGAGCTGTTTTTT. Encoded protein: CASSLDPPDSRDTGELFF.

The chain recombines TRBV9 with TRBJ2-1; tentative D call: TRBD2 (7 bases). V gave up 0 bases and J gave up 3 bases, with 10 bases separating them. The germline V gene encodes CDR1 SGDLS and CDR2 YYNGEE. The CDR3 runs to 15 residues. The CDR3 sequence is CASSVVGGGYNEQFF. CDR3 bases: TGTGCCAGCAGCGTAGTAGGGGGGGGCTACAATGAGCAGTTCTTC.

This clonotype was found many times. The V and J genes are TRBV11-2 and TRBJ1-2; unclear D gene. V lost 1 base to trimming and J lost 6 bases, with 9 bases between them. The CDR3 is 13 residues long. Germline V gene sequence: CDR1 SGHAT, CDR2 FQNNGV. The CDR3 DNA reads as TGTGCCAGCAGCTTAGGGACCGGGGATGGCTACACCTTC. It encodes CASSLGTGDGYTF.

This clonotype came up a few times. The chain joins TRBV7-9 to TRBJ2-5, with a possible D match to TRBD2 (5 bases). CDR1 SEHNR and CDR2 FQNEAQ come from the germline V gene (reference sequence). The CDR3 is 13 residues long. V was shortened by 5 bases and J by 5 bases, with 12 bases between the two germline ends. The CDR3 sequence is CASSAPSGETQYF. Written as DNA, the CDR3 is TGTGCCAGCAGCGCCCCGTCGGGGGAGACCCAGTACTTC.

The genes are TRBV7-9 and TRBJ2-5, with D maybe TRBD1 (5 bases). V was pared by 5 bases and J by 1 base, with 14 bases between. The CDR3 has 15 amino acids. CDR1 and CDR2 from the germline V gene are SEHNR and FQNEAQ (reference sequence). As DNA, the CDR3 is TGTGCCAGCAGCGCCTGGACACCGTGCCAAGAGACCCAGTACTTC. Protein: CASSAWTPCQETQYF.

This clonotype was counted at least ten times. The V call is TRBV5-1, the J call TRBJ2-1; D gene ambiguous. The CDR3 loop spans 12 amino acids. Trimming shortened V by 7 bases and J by 7 bases, and 12 bases separated the two germline ends. The germline V gene encodes CDR1 SGHRS and CDR2 YFSETQ. In nucleotides, the CDR3 is TGCGCCAGCGGGCTTCTCGGGAATGAGCAGTTCTTC. It specifies CASGLLGNEQFF.

This clonotype was detected a few times. The chain couples TRBV4-3 to TRBJ1-2, with D possibly TRBD1 on 6 matching bases. Germline loops: CDR1 LGHNA, CDR2 YSLEER. The CDR3 consists of 17 residues. Trimming cost V 2 bases and J 3 bases, with 19 bases left between them. In nucleotides, the CDR3 is TGCGCCAGCAGCCAAAGCGAACCAGGGGAGAGGGACTATGGCTACACCTTC. Translation: CASSQSEPGERDYGYTF.

This chain joins TRBV12-3 or TRBV12-4 and TRBJ1-1; 8 bases map to TRBD1. V shed 5 bases and J 6 bases; nucleotides not matched to a gene: 8. The length of the CDR3 is 14 residues. The CDR3 nucleotides are TGTGCCAGCAGTCATTGGACAGGGCGCCCTGAAGCTTTCTTT. Translation gives CASSHWTGRPEAFF.

This clonotype was recorded a few times. This chain links TRBV11-3 with TRBJ2-2; perhaps TRBD1 as D (5 bases). The CDR3 is 13 residues long. V lost 4 bases and J lost 7, with 10 bases in between. Germline CDR1 SGHNT, CDR2 YENEEA. DNA for the CDR3: TGTGCCAGCAGCTCAGGGTTGGTCGGGGAGCTGTTTTTT. Translating it yields CASSSGLVGELFF.

This clonotype was observed a handful of times. The rearrangement links TRBV6-1 to TRBJ2-7; D is uncertain. Germline CDR1 reads MNHNS; CDR2 reads SASEGT. Trimming cost V 2 bases and J 4 bases, with 9 bases left between them. CDR3 size: 13 residues. CDR3 in amino acids: CASSELEVYEQYV. In nucleotides, the CDR3 is TGTGCCAGCAGTGAACTTGAGGTTTACGAGCAGTACGTC.

V gene TRBV7-9 combines with J gene TRBJ1-5; 7 bases fit TRBD1. Trimming removed 5 bases from V and 8 bases from J; junction bases left unmatched: 9. CDR3 size: 14 residues. Germline CDR1 and CDR2: SEHNR and FQNEAQ (reference sequence). CDR3 coding DNA: TGTGCCAGCAGCGATACAGGGGACCGAGAGCCCCAGCATTTT. Its translation is CASSDTGDREPQHF. Combining the CDR3 with reference TRBV7-9 and TRBJ1-5 gives the whole variable domain DTGVSQNPRHKITKRGQNVTFRCDPISEHNRLYWYRQTLGQGPEFLTYFQNEAQLEKSRLLSDRFSAERPKGSFSTLEIQRTEQGDSAMYLCASSDTGDREPQHFGDGTRLSIL.

A remark on this clonotype: An end of the junction differs from the germline gene, which may be a read error. The chain uses TRBV12-5 and TRBJ2-2; D is unresolved. From germline, CDR1 is LGHNT and CDR2 FRNRAP. The CDR3 is 11 amino acids. CDR3 in DNA: TGTGCTAGTGGTTGGACCGGCGAGCTGTTTTTT. Translating it yields CASGWTGELFF.

This clonotype was found a few times. This chain uses TRBV4-1 with TRBJ2-2, with D possibly matching TRBD1 (5 bases). CDR1 and CDR2 from the germline V gene are MGHRA and YSYEKL. The CDR3 is 16 amino acids. V was clipped by 1 base and J by 6 bases, with 15 bases between them. CDR3 residues: CASSQVWKGMAGELFF. The CDR3 DNA follows: TGCGCCAGCAGCCAAGTCTGGAAGGGGATGGCCGGGGAGCTGTTTTTT.

This clonotype turned up a few times. The gene calls are TRBV6-5 and TRBJ2-2; D is undetermined. The CDR3 extends over 13 amino acids. Germline CDR1 is MNHEY and CDR2 is SVGAGI. V was pared by 1 base and J by 5 bases, with 5 bases between. CDR3 sequence reads: CASSYFRTGELFF. CDR3 DNA sequence: TGTGCCAGCAGTTACTTCCGGACCGGGGAGCTGTTTTTT.

This clonotype was seen more than once but under ten times. The chain couples TRBV10-2 to TRBJ1-2; possibly TRBD1 for D (5 bases). Per the germline V gene, CDR1 is WSHSY and CDR2 is SAAADI. V lost 10 bases to trimming and J lost 8 bases, with 20 bases between them. The CDR3 runs 13 residues. Here the CDR3 DNA reads TGCGCCATCGGGGATGAGGGGCACGGAGGCTACACCTTC. This sequence encodes CAIGDEGHGGYTF.